Each of the 19 T cell receptor beta chains below was sequenced from the same sample in a study of T cell changes during pregnancy in multiple sclerosis (dated by TCRdb to about 2019). The library came from the immunoSEQ multiplex PCR assay. TCRdb holds this immuneACCESS table with in-frame rearrangements only. Some clones are missing; in checked studies, unresolved V genes explain under half, and the rest has no known cause. The sample table contains 75,000 to 95,000 clones; only one count was recorded for roughly nine tenths of them. Jointly, the top ten make up over 0.8% of the sample. The sequencing used peripheral blood, collected in the first trimester of pregnancy. The receptors were gathered from a female donor in good health, enrolled as a control in a pregnancy study.

This clone came up once. The rearrangement uses TRBV10-3 and TRBJ2-5; 11 bases are shared with TRBD1. Germline lookup yields CDR1 ENHRY and CDR2 SYGVKD. This CDR3 comprises 14 residues. The V segment lost 8 bases and the J segment 0 bases; nucleotides outside the gene matches: 2. This chain's CDR3 is CAIGQGAYQETQYF. CDR3 DNA: TGTGCCATCGGACAGGGGGCCTACCAAGAGACCCAGTACTTC.

Comment on this clone: A junction end diverges from the germline sequence, so it may reflect a read error. This chain links TRBV7-7 with TRBJ2-5; perhaps TRBD2 as D (6 bases). The CDR3 runs 16 residues. CDR1 SSHAT and CDR2 FNYEAQ come from the germline V gene (reference sequence). For the CDR3, the DNA is TGTGCTAGCAGCTTACCCCTTTGGGGGGTTTGGGAGACCCAGTACTTC. Translating it yields CASSLPLWGVWETQYF. Full variable domain (remainder filled in from reference TRBV7-7 and TRBJ2-5): GAGVSQSPRYKVTKRGQDVTLRCDPISSHATLYWYQQALGQGPEFLTYFNYEAQPDKSGLPSDRFSAERPEGSISTLTIQRTEQRDSAMYRCASSLPLWGVWETQYFGPGTRLLVL.

This rearrangement joins TRBV28 to TRBJ2-4, with a weak D call TRBD1 (6 bases). The V gene lost 6 bases and the J gene lost 1 base, with 19 bases spanning the gap. Per the germline V gene, CDR1 is MDHEN and CDR2 is SYDVKM. This CDR3 has 17 residues. The CDR3 protein is CASRAGDKVGAKNIQYF. The CDR3 DNA reads as TGTGCCAGCAGAGCAGGGGACAAAGTGGGCGCCAAAAACATTCAGTACTTC.

There are a few counts of this clone. The CDR3 protein is CASSFDRYGYTF. The CDR3 nucleotides read TGTGCCAGCAGTTTCGACAGATATGGCTACACCTTC. The V and J genes are TRBV28 and TRBJ1-2, with D possibly TRBD1 on 5 matching bases. The V end was cut by 3 bases, the J end by 5 bases, with 7 bases between. The CDR3 spans 12 residues. Germline CDR1 reads MDHEN; CDR2 reads SYDVKM.

The V gene is TRBV27, the J gene TRBJ1-2; TRBD1 is a possible D gene (5 bases). Looked up from germline, CDR1 is MNHEY and CDR2 is SMNVEV (reference sequence). V was pared by 6 bases and J by 4 bases, with 15 bases between. The CDR3 loop spans 14 amino acids. The CDR3 sequence is CASRGAGWIYGYTF. The CDR3 DNA reads TGTGCCAGCAGAGGGGCGGGGTGGATCTATGGCTACACCTTC.

This chain uses TRBV6-5 with TRBJ1-5; D unresolved. The V gene lost 7 bases and the J gene lost 0 bases, with 7 bases spanning the gap. Germline-derived CDR1 and CDR2 are MNHEY and SVGAGI. This CDR3 is 13 amino acids long. The CDR3 DNA sequence: TGTGCCAGCAAGAGTAATAGCAATCAGCCCCAGCATTTT. Its translation: CASKSNSNQPQHF.

The chain employs TRBV2 and TRBJ1-5; 7 positions match TRBD1. V shed 7 bases and J 0 bases; nucleotides not matched to a gene: 6. The CDR3 totals 15 residues. Germline CDR1 is SNHLY and CDR2 is FYNNEI. The CDR3 loop reads CASTQGGNSNQPQHF. The CDR3 DNA is TGTGCCAGCACGCAGGGGGGTAATAGCAATCAGCCCCAGCATTTT.

This clone occurred once. The chain carries TRBV4-3 and TRBJ2-1, with D possibly matching TRBD2 (6 bases). The length of the CDR3 is 16 residues. The germline gives CDR1 LGHNA, CDR2 YSLEER. The V end lost 0 bases, the J end lost 4 bases, and 13 bases lay between the germline ends. The CDR3 DNA reads as TGCGCCAGCAGCCAAGACGGTGGGGGGACTTACAATGAGCAGTTCTTC. This encodes CASSQDGGGTYNEQFF.

The rearrangement links TRBV2 to TRBJ2-1; TRBD2 might be the D (5 bases). This CDR3 comprises 14 residues. V was pared by 4 bases and J by 9 bases, with 16 bases between. Germline V gene sequence: CDR1 SNHLY, CDR2 FYNNEI. This chain's CDR3 is CASSVRGLAAEQFF. CDR3 DNA sequence: TGTGCCAGCAGTGTACGCGGGCTCGCTGCTGAGCAGTTCTTC.

The chain couples TRBV27 to TRBJ2-5, with 7 bases that match TRBD2. This CDR3 spans 16 amino acids. CDR1 and CDR2 from the germline V gene are MNHEY and SMNVEV (reference sequence). After removal of 5 bases from V and 7 bases from J, the junction contained 16 bases not matched to a gene. The CDR3 sequence is CASSQAGREFGGTQYF. CDR3 bases: TGTGCCAGCAGTCAGGCTGGGCGGGAGTTCGGAGGGACCCAGTACTTC.

This chain connects TRBV5-4 to TRBJ1-5; D is unclear. The germline V gene encodes CDR1 SGHNT and CDR2 YYREEE (reference sequence). Deletions cut 0 bases from V and 1 base from J, with 5 bases between. This CDR3 spans 14 amino acids. This CDR3 reads CASSLVGSNQPQHF. The CDR3 DNA reads TGTGCCAGCAGCTTGGTGGGCAGCAATCAGCCCCAGCATTTT. The variable domain in full, with the rest retrieved from reference TRBV5-4 and TRBJ1-5, is ETGVTQSPTHLIKTRGQQVTLRCSSQSGHNTVSWYQQALGQGPQFIFQYYREEENGRGNFPPRFSGLQFPNYSSELNVNALELDDSALYLCASSLVGSNQPQHFGDGTRLSIL.

In this sample, this clone turned up a few times. V and J are TRBV5-6 and TRBJ1-3; D may be TRBD1 (5 bases). The CDR3 covers 19 residues. V lost 2 bases to trimming and J lost 2 bases, with 23 bases between them. CDR1 is SGHDT, CDR2 YYEEEE, per germline. The CDR3, as DNA: TGTGCCAGCAGCTTTGCCGGACACCCAATCCTAACCCCTGGAAACACCATATATTTT. Translated, it gives CASSFAGHPILTPGNTIYF.

The chain has TRBV6-6 and TRBJ2-7, with 9 positions matching TRBD1. CDR3 length: 14 amino acids. Germline V gene sequence: CDR1 MNHNY, CDR2 SVGAGI (reference sequence). J lost 6 bases, V lost 5 bases, and 8 bases had no gene match. Written as DNA, the CDR3 is TGTGCCAGCAGTGCGCGGGACAGGGCGGCCGAGCAGTACTTC. Its translation: CASSARDRAAEQYF.

This chain links TRBV5-1 with TRBJ2-1, with 7 bases aligning to TRBD2. This CDR3 has 16 residues. J gave up 0 bases and V 4 bases, and 7 bases lay outside the gene matches. Germline CDR1 is SGHRS and CDR2 is YFSETQ. The CDR3 spells CASSLTSASSYNEQFF. DNA for the CDR3: TGCGCCAGCAGCCTTACTAGCGCCAGCTCCTACAATGAGCAGTTCTTC.

The chain employs TRBV27 and TRBJ2-7, with 8 nucleotides matching TRBD1. The CDR3 is made up of 14 amino acids. Germline assignment: CDR1 MNHEY and CDR2 SMNVEV (reference sequence). The V and J ends lost 6 bases and 4 bases, in that order; junction bases with no gene match: 8. CDR3 in DNA: TGTGCCAGCAGGATCCGGGGACAGGCTTACGAGCAGTACTTC. Its translation is CASRIRGQAYEQYF.

The chain carries TRBV5-5 and TRBJ1-2, with D possibly matching TRBD1 (5 bases). This CDR3 region has 19 residues. V was cut by 4 bases and J by 4 bases, with 29 bases left in between. Germline CDR1 and CDR2: SGHKS and YYEKEE (reference sequence). The CDR3 bases are TGTGCCAGCAGCGTAATAACCGGGACCGGAGGGGAATTAGCCTATGGCTACACCTTC. It is translated as CASSVITGTGGELAYGYTF.

This clone was counted between two and nine times. The chain couples TRBV14 to TRBJ1-1; 8 bases map to TRBD1. V lost 4 bases to trimming and J lost 4 bases; unmatched junction nucleotides: 5. The CDR3 spans 14 residues. Germline CDR1 reads SGHDN; CDR2 reads FVKESK. CDR3 sequence: CASSPTGASTEAFF. The CDR3 coding sequence is TGTGCCAGCAGCCCGACAGGGGCGAGCACTGAAGCTTTCTTT.

This chain connects TRBV18 to TRBJ2-7, with 9 nucleotides matching TRBD1. The CDR3 is 16 residues long. CDR1 KGHSH and CDR2 LQKENI come from the germline V gene. The V and J ends lost 8 bases and 5 bases, in that order; junction bases with no gene match: 16. The DNA for the CDR3 is TGTGCCAGCCTACATACTCGGACAGGGGACGTCCACGAGCAGTACTTC. Encoded protein: CASLHTRTGDVHEQYF.

V gene TRBV6-5 combines with J gene TRBJ1-5, with 8 bases identical to TRBD1. CDR1 and CDR2 from the germline V gene are MNHEY and SVGAGI. CDR3 length: 14 amino acids. J lost 7 bases, V lost 5 bases, and 7 bases had no gene match. CDR3 sequence reads: CASSRGQGKQPQHF. Here the CDR3 DNA reads TGTGCCAGCAGTCGCGGACAGGGAAAACAGCCCCAGCATTTT.